The source of this TCR beta chain is a study of T cells expressing NK-cell markers. Looking at the study overall: Eight donors were sequenced, of whom seven were HCMV-seropositive, while the remaining one was HCMV-seronegative.

Germline CDR1 reads LNHDA; CDR2 reads SQIVND (reference sequence). This CDR3 is 16 amino acids long. From its re-call of the 5' RACE reads, TCRdb lists each CDR3 protein once, without DNA. The sample data list 550,000 to 600,000 distinct CDR3 sequences. The sequencing input was blood T cells: a sorted CD56 or NKG2C T cell subset, CD4+ or CD8+ T cells, or bulk PBMC T cells (not recorded which). The receptor's source is a man aged 18 to 30 in good health. The chain combines TRBV19 with TRBJ1-3; TCRdb's assignment of TRBD1 cannot be checked, as there is no DNA. CDR3 amino acids: CASSNRGLGIGNTIYF. The full variable domain, in which reference TRBV19 and TRBJ1-3 provide the parts outside the CDR3, is DGGITQSPKYLFRKEGQNVTLSCEQNLNHDAMYWYRQDPGQGLRLIYYSQIVNDFQKGDIAEGYSVSREKKESFPLTVTSAQKNPTAFYLCASSNRGLGIGNTIYFGEGSWLTVV.